The 19 T cell receptor beta chains listed next were all sequenced from one sample in a study of cytomegalovirus exposure and HLA in healthy donors. Amplification used 60 Vbeta primers and 13 Jbeta primers. Clones were sequenced by immunoSEQ multiplex PCR, and TCRdb holds only the in-frame ones, with some missing. This table holds approximately 170,000 clones, around four fifths found once. What was sequenced was PBMCs. These receptors came from a boy younger than 10 in good health and CMV-seronegative.

The chain has TRBV7-8 and TRBJ2-7; a possible D gene is TRBD1 (6 bases). This CDR3 has 14 amino acids. V was trimmed by 5 bases and J by 0 bases, leaving 11 bases between them. Germline loops: CDR1 SGHVS, CDR2 FQNEAQ. The CDR3 DNA sequence: TGTGCCAGCAGCCTAACAGGGATCTCCTACGAGCAGTACTTC. Translating gives CASSLTGISYEQYF.

The chain couples TRBV5-6 to TRBJ1-5; 9 positions agree with TRBD1. Germline assignment: CDR1 SGHDT and CDR2 YYEEEE. The CDR3 is 15 amino acids. The J segment lost 1 base and the V segment lost 4 bases, leaving 3 bases of the junction unmatched. The CDR3 region is CASSPDRGSNQPQHF. The CDR3 region has the DNA TGTGCCAGCAGCCCAGACAGGGGGAGCAATCAGCCCCAGCATTTT.

This clone occurred a few times. V and J are TRBV14 and TRBJ2-3, with no clear D. V shed 0 bases and J shed 3 bases, with 10 bases lying between them. This CDR3 spans 15 amino acids. The germline gives CDR1 SGHDN, CDR2 FVKESK. The CDR3 DNA follows: TGTGCCAGCAGCCAAGAGAGGTTAGAAACAGATACGCAGTATTTT. Translating it yields CASSQERLETDTQYF. The full variable domain, with the rest looked up from reference TRBV14 and TRBJ2-3, is EAGVTQFPSHSVIEKGQTVTLRCDPISGHDNLYWYRRVMGKEIKFLLHFVKESKQDESGMPNNRFLAERTGGTYSTLKVQPAELEDSGVYFCASSQERLETDTQYFGPGTRLTVL.

This CDR3 is CASGSDRARGSAAFF. The DNA of the CDR3 is TGTGCTAGTGGCTCCGACAGGGCGAGGGGGTCTGCAGCTTTCTTT. V and J are TRBV12-5 and TRBJ1-1; TRBD1 aligns across 7 bases. This CDR3 comprises 15 residues. Trimming removed 6 bases from V and 10 bases from J; junction bases left unmatched: 17. Germline CDR1 and CDR2: LGHNT and FRNRAP.

Written as DNA, the CDR3 is TGTGCCAGCAGCTTTGCGGGACAGGGGCCCTATGGCTACACCTTC. Protein: CASSFAGQGPYGYTF. The chain has TRBV11-2 and TRBJ1-2; 10 bases fit TRBD1. CDR3 length equals 15 residues. Trimming cost V 3 bases and J 4 bases; bases outside gene matches: 5. CDR1 is SGHAT, CDR2 FQNNGV, per germline.

The chain links TRBV19 to TRBJ1-5; no firm D call. Germline V lookup: CDR1 LNHDA, CDR2 SQIVND (reference sequence). V lost 3 bases and J lost 6, with 15 bases in between. CDR3 length: 15 amino acids. The CDR3 spells CASSIESGRAQPQHF. Here the CDR3 DNA reads TGTGCCAGTAGTATCGAGAGCGGGAGGGCTCAGCCCCAGCATTTT.

This clone was picked up one time. J is TRBJ2-6 and V is TRBV4-1; D is ambiguous. Trimming cost V 0 bases and J 4 bases, with 19 bases left between them. CDR3 length: 19 amino acids. Germline values: CDR1 MGHRA, CDR2 YSYEKL. CDR3 coding DNA: TGCGCCAGCAGCCAAGAGAGCCTAGAGGTGGGTTCCGGGGCCAACGTCCTGACTTTC. Residues: CASSQESLEVGSGANVLTF.

In nucleotides, the CDR3 is TGTGCCAGCAGCCAAGATCCCCGGGTAAGGTCACCCCTCCACTTT. Protein: CASSQDPRVRSPLHF. The V gene is TRBV4-2, the J gene TRBJ1-6; D remains unclear. Germline V gene data show CDR1 as LGHNA and CDR2 as YNFKEQ. V was trimmed by 0 bases and J by 10 bases, leaving 13 bases between them. The CDR3 is made up of 15 amino acids.

This clone was seen a handful of times. The chain is built from TRBV6-1 and TRBJ1-3; TRBD1 agrees at 8 bases. The CDR3 extends over 15 amino acids. With 6 bases clipped from V and 4 bases from J, the junction kept 8 bases outside the gene matches. The germline V gene has CDR1 MNHNS and CDR2 SASEGT. CDR3 nucleotide sequence: TGTGCCAGCAGCCACAGGGGGATAACCGGAAACACCATATATTTT. It yields the protein CASSHRGITGNTIYF.

The sample holds a few counts of this clone. The chain employs TRBV19 and TRBJ2-2; TRBD1 is a possible D gene (5 bases). This CDR3 is built from 14 residues. Germline values: CDR1 LNHDA, CDR2 SQIVND (reference sequence). V was clipped by 9 bases and J by 1 base, with 12 bases between them. The CDR3 here is CASRDTGNTGELFF. The DNA for the CDR3 is TGTGCCAGCCGTGATACAGGGAACACCGGGGAGCTGTTTTTT.

The chain combines TRBV18 with TRBJ1-2; no reliable D call. Trimming shortened V by 3 bases and J by 3 bases, and 8 bases separated the two germline ends. Germline assignment: CDR1 KGHSH and CDR2 LQKENI. The CDR3 length is 13 residues. CDR3 DNA: TGTGCCAGCTCACCGGGCGGGGACTATGGCTACACCTTC. Amino acids: CASSPGGDYGYTF.

The chain carries TRBV6-1 and TRBJ2-7, with D perhaps matching TRBD2 (5 bases). Germline V gives CDR1 MNHNS, CDR2 SASEGT. This CDR3 contains 13 residues. Between the trimmed V and J ends, which lost 6 bases and 3 bases, there was a span of 12 bases. DNA of the CDR3: TGTGCCAGCAGGTTCGGTGAGGGCTACGAGCAGTACTTC. Its protein is CASRFGEGYEQYF.

This clone was detected once. The chain combines TRBV28 with TRBJ1-2, with a tentative D call TRBD1 (6 bases). Germline CDR1 and CDR2: MDHEN and SYDVKM. The CDR3 runs 13 residues. Trimming removed 9 bases at V and 0 bases at J, with 11 bases between. The CDR3 DNA sequence: TGTGCCAGTCGACAGGAGACTAACTATGGCTACACCTTC. This sequence encodes CASRQETNYGYTF.

This rearrangement joins TRBV9 to TRBJ2-3, with a weak D call TRBD1 (5 bases). V shed 0 bases and J shed 0 bases, with 8 bases lying between them. This CDR3 contains 15 residues. The germline CDR1 and CDR2 sequences are SGDLS and YYNGEE. Written as DNA, the CDR3 is TGTGCCAGCAGCGTAGGGGGCCGCAGCACAGATACGCAGTATTTT. Protein: CASSVGGRSTDTQYF.

The chain employs TRBV6-5 and TRBJ1-4, with D maybe TRBD1 (6 bases). Germline V lookup: CDR1 MNHEY, CDR2 SVGAGI. Trimming took 2 bases from V and 5 from J, leaving 9 bases between them. CDR3 length equals 14 residues. The chain's CDR3 is CASSYGQPNEKLFF. The CDR3 DNA is TGTGCCAGCAGTTACGGACAGCCCAATGAAAAACTGTTTTTT.

The V call is TRBV7-9, the J call TRBJ2-2, with no clear D. Trimming stripped 3 bases from V and 4 bases from J, with 9 bases between. The germline CDR1 and CDR2 sequences are SEHNR and FQNEAQ (reference sequence). The CDR3 sequence is 14 residues long. CDR3 sequence reads: CASSFVTGTGELFF. The CDR3 bases are TGTGCCAGCAGCTTCGTCACTGGCACCGGGGAGCTGTTTTTT.

This chain's CDR3 is CASSIAGGARNEKLFF. DNA of the CDR3: TGTGCCAGTAGTATAGCGGGGGGCGCAAGGAATGAAAAACTGTTTTTT. This chain connects TRBV19 to TRBJ1-4; tentatively, D is TRBD1 (6 bases). V was shortened by 1 base and J by 5 bases, with 14 bases between the two germline ends. Germline V gene data show CDR1 as LNHDA and CDR2 as SQIVND (reference sequence). The CDR3 runs to 16 residues.

The sample holds a few counts of this clone. The rearrangement links TRBV30 to TRBJ1-2; TRBD1 agrees at 11 bases. The germline CDR1 and CDR2 sequences are GTSNPN and SVGIG (reference sequence). V gave up 8 bases and J gave up 12 bases; unmatched junction bases: 17. This CDR3 has 14 residues. CDR3 region: CALRGTGGFWFHTF. In DNA, the CDR3 is TGTGCCCTTCGGGGGACAGGGGGATTTTGGTTCCACACCTTC.

This clone was observed a single time. The genes are TRBV1 and TRBJ2-7; the D call of TRBD2 is as the table states it, not checked on the DNA. TRBV1 is tagged as a pseudogene. The CDR3 spans 16 residues. CDR3 nucleotides: TGCACCAGCAGCCCCAAAAGGCCTAGCGGGTGGTACGAGCAGTACTTC. It translates to CTSSPKRPSGWYEQYF.